This TCR beta chain comes out of a study of blood T cell repertoires in COVID-19. The overall study: T cells, B-cell-depleted T cells, or PBMCs supplied cDNA or gDNA.

Per the original data handling: Amplification from reference gene primers served as the basis for estimated nucleated cell counts. Some clones are missing from TCRdb's copy, which holds only in-frame ones; the method was immunoSEQ multiplex PCR. That table supplies the V and J calls and clone size; D and trimming were determined from the DNA. The repertoire holds about 20,000 clones, with 79% as singletons. Trimming took 6 bases from V and 5 from J, leaving 20 bases between them. CDR1 and CDR2 from the germline V gene are KGHDR and SFDVKD. CDR3 length equals 16 residues. This clonotype was obtained from a man older than 75 with acute or convalescent COVID-19. Sequencing was carried out using peripheral blood. The chain combines TRBV24-1 with TRBJ2-3; tentative D call: TRBD2 (6 bases). CDR3: CATSTQRAGLKDTQYF. The CDR3 bases are TGTGCCACCAGTACCCAGCGGGCAGGACTTAAAGATACGCAGTATTTT.